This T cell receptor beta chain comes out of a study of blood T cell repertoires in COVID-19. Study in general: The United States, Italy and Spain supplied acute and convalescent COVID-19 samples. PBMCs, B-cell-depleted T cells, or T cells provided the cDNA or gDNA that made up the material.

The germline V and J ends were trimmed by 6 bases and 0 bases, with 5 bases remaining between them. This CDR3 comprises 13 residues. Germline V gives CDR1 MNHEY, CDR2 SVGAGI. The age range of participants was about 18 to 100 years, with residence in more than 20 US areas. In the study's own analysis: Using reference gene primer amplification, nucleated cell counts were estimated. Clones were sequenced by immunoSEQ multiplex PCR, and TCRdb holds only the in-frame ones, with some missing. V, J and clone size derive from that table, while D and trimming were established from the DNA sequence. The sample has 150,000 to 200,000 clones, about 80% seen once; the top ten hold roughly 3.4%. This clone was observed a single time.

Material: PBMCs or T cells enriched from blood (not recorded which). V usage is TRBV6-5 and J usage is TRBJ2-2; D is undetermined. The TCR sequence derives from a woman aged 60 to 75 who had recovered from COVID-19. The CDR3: CASRNTNTGELFF. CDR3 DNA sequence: TGTGCCAGCAGGAACACGAACACCGGGGAGCTGTTTTTT.